This TCR beta chain was documented in a study of T cells of healthy individuals (dated by TCRdb to 2016 to 2018). Library preparation used 5' RACE. Reads for this sample came from an Illumina MiSeq. TCRdb trimmed public reads at Q25 via fastp, called clones via MiXCR and kept in-frame beta chains. When rows share a CDR3 protein, they turn into one entry using the most common DNA and genes. The sample table contains tens of thousands of distinct CDR3 sequences; only one count was recorded for approximately 4.5% of them. Approximately 8.5% of the sample is held by the ten biggest clonotypes. This clonotype has at least ten counts. Its antigen target is currently unknown. No per-base quality is available; no much larger clone lies one base away. Its CDR3 holds 19 amino acids, cysteine through phenylalanine. This entry keeps only the CDR3 DNA: 57 bases, framed from base 1. V is pruned by 4 bases and J by 4 bases, leaving 17 bases of the junction without a gene match. CDR1 SGHRS and CDR2 YFSETQ are derived from the germline V gene.

The clonotype was recovered from a human donor in good health. The sequence joins TRBV5-1 to TRBJ2-1; 10 junctional bases match TRBD2. For the CDR3, the sequence is CASSREYISGRRQYNEQFF. The sequenced DNA: TGCGCCAGCAGCCGGGAATACATTAGCGGGAGGCGTCAATACAATGAGCAGTTCTTC.